These T cell receptor beta chains were read from a single sample in a study of blood T cell repertoires in COVID-19. Here immunoSEQ multiplex PCR was the method, and the copy in TCRdb shows in-frame clones only, minus some. The table shows about 52,000 clones, with about 82% occurring only once. Input material: peripheral blood. The receptors come from a woman aged 80 or older with acute or convalescent COVID-19. The CDR3 runs from the conserved cysteine through the conserved F or W. The D gene is left open where the match is weak. Expanded clones get a size class; other rows say once, few or many, or leave the size out.

.	TRBV10-2	TRBJ1-5	.	TGCGCCACCTTTGGAGGAGGTGGAAGGGGGTATCAGCCCCAGCATTTT	CATFGGGGRGYQPQHF
.	TRBV3-1/TRBV3-2	TRBJ2-1	.	TGTGCCAGCAGCCTTCTCGGGGGAGGCAATGAGCAGTTCTTC	CASSLLGGGNEQFF
TRBD2	TRBV9	TRBJ2-1	.	TGTGCCAGCAGCGTATCGAGTAGCGGGAGGGCCTATGAGCAGTTCTTC	CASSVSSSGRAYEQFF
TRBD2	TRBV19	TRBJ2-5	once	TGTGCCAGTAGTATTCGCAGACTAGCGGGGGGTGAAGAGACCCAGTACTTC	CASSIRRLAGGEETQYF
.	TRBV3-1/TRBV3-2	TRBJ1-2	.	TGTGCCAGCAGCCAAGCGGGGGGTGGCTACACCTTC	CASSQAGGGYTF
.	TRBV5-1	TRBJ1-6	.	TGCGCCAGCAGCTTGGTCGATAATTCACCCCTCCACTTT	CASSLVDNSPLHF
.	TRBV5-4	TRBJ1-2	.	TGTGCCAGCAGCTTGAGGTCAGCGGGGCCTTATGGCTACACCTTC	CASSLRSAGPYGYTF
.	TRBV3-1/TRBV3-2	TRBJ1-1	.	TGTGCCAGCAGCCCCCCACATTCGAACACTGAAGCTTTCTTT	CASSPPHSNTEAFF
TRBD2	TRBV6-6	TRBJ2-2	.	TGTGCCAGCAGTCCCTTTCACGGCGGGGGCACCGGGGAGCTGTTTTTT	CASSPFHGGGTGELFF
TRBD2	TRBV19	TRBJ2-1	.	TGTGCCAGTAGTACAACCGGGACTAGCGTGTTTGTGGAGCAGTTCTTC	CASSTTGTSVFVEQFF
.	TRBV2	TRBJ1-1	.	TGTGCCAGCAGTGGAGGTGGGACTGAAGCTTTCTTT	CASSGGGTEAFF
.	TRBV7-9	TRBJ2-1	.	TGTGCCAGCAGCTTAGACGCAGGGGTGAATGAGCAGTTCTTC	CASSLDAGVNEQFF
TRBD1	TRBV28	TRBJ1-4	.	TGTGCCAGCAAAATTACCGGGACAGGGGATGAAAAACTGTTTTTT	CASKITGTGDEKLFF
TRBD1	TRBV5-4	TRBJ2-7	.	TGTGCCAGCAGCGGACAGGGCTCCTACGAGCAGTACTTC	CASSGQGSYEQYF
TRBD2	TRBV5-1	TRBJ2-5	.	TGCGCCAGCAGCATGAATCGACTAGCGGGGGGCCTTGGGACCCAGTACTTC	CASSMNRLAGGLGTQYF
TRBD2	TRBV5-6	TRBJ2-3	few	TGTGCCAGCAGCTTGGCGGTCGCGGGAGGGCCGCCAGATACGCAGTATTTT	CASSLAVAGGPPDTQYF
TRBD2	TRBV9	TRBJ2-1	.	TGTGCCTCAGCGCCTAGCGGGAGGGGGAATGAGCAGTTCTTC	CASAPSGRGNEQFF
.	TRBV6-1	TRBJ1-2	.	TGTGCCAGCAGTGAAGAGTTGCGAACGGGGGGCTACACCTTC	CASSEELRTGGYTF
TRBD1	TRBV11-1	TRBJ1-2	.	TGTGCCAGCAGCTTAAGCAGAGGGGGCACCTATGGCTACACCTTC	CASSLSRGGTYGYTF
.	TRBV5-1	TRBJ1-1	once	TGCGCCAGCAGCTCAACAGCAAGGATGTTGAACACTGAAGCTTTCTTT	CASSSTARMLNTEAFF
TRBD2	TRBV5-1	TRBJ2-5	once	TGCGCCAGCAGGGGTCTTAGCGGGAGCGGGGAGACCCAGTACTTC	CASRGLSGSGETQYF
.	TRBV11-3	TRBJ2-7	.	TGTGCCAGCAGCTTAGATGGTACAGGGCTCTACGAGCAGTACTTC	CASSLDGTGLYEQYF
.	TRBV18	TRBJ2-6	.	TGTGCCAGCTCACCCACAGGATCTGGGGCCAACGTCCTGACTTTC	CASSPTGSGANVLTF
TRBD2	TRBV15	TRBJ2-1	.	TGTGCCACCAGCAGGAAGCGGGGGGCATCCTACAATGAGCAGTTCTTC	CATSRKRGASYNEQFF
TRBD1	TRBV24-1	TRBJ1-5	.	TGTGCCACCAGGAGACAGGGGTACAATCAGCCCCAGCATTTT	CATRRQGYNQPQHF
.	TRBV7-9	TRBJ1-2	.	TGTGCCAGCAGCCGATCGGCCGGATCTACTATGGAAAGCTACACCTTC	CASSRSAGSTMESYTF